A single sample is the source of the 24 T cell receptor beta chains below, sequenced in a study of breast tumors, draining lymph nodes, adjacent tissues. TCRdb independently ran MiXCR on the multiplex PCR reads; one entry per CDR3 protein. The sample consists of some 38,000 distinct CDR3 sequences, 35% to 45% of them appearing once. The specimen sequenced was breast tumor tissue. All receptors derive from a female donor with breast cancer. Some clones in this sample may be carry-over from other donors' samples.

The sample holds many counts of this clonotype. This chain connects TRBV2 to TRBJ1-4; D is unresolved. V shed 1 base and J shed 7 bases, with 10 bases lying between them. The germline gives CDR1 SNHLY, CDR2 FYNNEI. The CDR3 contains 14 residues. In DNA form, the CDR3 reads TGTGCCAGCAGTGAAGTAGGTTGGAGTGAAAAACTGTTTTTT. Residues: CASSEVGWSEKLFF.

This clonotype was counted between two and nine times. The gene calls are TRBV27 and TRBJ2-3; D gene unclear. The V gene's germline CDR1 is MNHEY and CDR2 SMNVEV (reference sequence). V was cut by 5 bases and J by 3 bases, with 18 bases left in between. This CDR3 contains 16 residues. The CDR3 loop reads CASSPRDGRPTDTQYF. CDR3 sequence (DNA): TGTGCCAGCAGTCCCCGTGATGGCAGGCCAACAGATACGCAGTATTTT.

The chain has TRBV6-1 and TRBJ2-2; no clear D. The CDR3 extends over 12 amino acids. The V and J ends lost 2 bases and 9 bases respectively, with 7 bases between them. Germline CDR1 and CDR2: MNHNS and SASEGT. The CDR3 region is CASSERFRELFF. The CDR3 nucleotides are TGTGCCAGCAGTGAAAGGTTCCGGGAGCTGTTTTTT.

This clonotype came up many times. The chain is built from TRBV12-3 or TRBV12-4 and TRBJ1-2, with TRBD1 matching over 9 bases. The CDR3 extends over 13 amino acids. J was trimmed by 8 bases and V by 6 bases; bases with no gene match: 7. The CDR3: CASSPDRGGGYTF. The CDR3 DNA follows: TGTGCCAGCAGCCCGGACAGGGGTGGAGGCTACACCTTC.

This clonotype was counted ten times or more. The CDR3 loop is CSASGRETQYF. The CDR3 bases are TGCAGTGCTAGCGGGAGAGAGACCCAGTACTTC. The chain links TRBV20-1 to TRBJ2-5; D is possibly TRBD2 (6 bases). The CDR3 covers 11 residues. Trimming removed 3 bases from V and 4 bases from J, with 6 bases in between. The germline V gene has CDR1 DFQATT and CDR2 SNEGSKA (reference sequence).

The chain couples TRBV6-5 to TRBJ2-7; tentative D call: TRBD2 (6 bases). CDR3 length: 15 amino acids. Germline V gives CDR1 MNHEY, CDR2 SVGAGI. Trimming shortened V by 6 bases and J by 2 bases, and 17 bases separated the two germline ends. The CDR3: CASSALPSEPYEQYF. The CDR3 DNA is TGTGCCAGCAGCGCCCTTCCTAGCGAGCCCTACGAGCAGTACTTC.

For this clonotype: Being one base from a much bigger clone, this may be a read error. V gene TRBV5-4 combines with J gene TRBJ2-6; 7 bases are a match to TRBD2. Germline V lookup: CDR1 SGHNT, CDR2 YYREEE (reference sequence). The CDR3 has 18 amino acids. The CDR3 DNA follows: TGTGCCAGCAGCTTATTAGCGGGCACCCCGTCTGGGGCCAGCGTCCTGACTTTC. This sequence encodes CASSLLAGTPSGASVLTF. The entire variable domain, with the rest obtained from reference TRBV5-4 and TRBJ2-6, is as follows: ETGVTQSPTHLIKTRGQQVTLRCSSQSGHNTVSWYQQALGQGPQFIFQYYREEENGRGNFPPRFSGLQFPNYSSELNVNALELDDSALYLCASSLLAGTPSGASVLTFGAGSRLTVL.

This clonotype was seen ten or more times. J is TRBJ1-2 and V is TRBV28, with TRBD1 matching 7 bases. CDR3 length equals 15 residues. With V trimmed by 1 base and J by 8 bases, 10 bases remained unmatched. The germline V gene encodes CDR1 MDHEN and CDR2 SYDVKM. The CDR3 DNA reads as TGTGCCAGCAGTTTATACCACAGGGGTTCTGGAGGCTACACCTTC. Its protein product is CASSLYHRGSGGYTF.

Worth noting for this clonotype: A clone one base away is much larger, so this may be a read error. The rearrangement uses TRBV10-3 and TRBJ2-6; D is possibly TRBD1 (5 bases). Germline loops: CDR1 ENHRY, CDR2 SYGVKD. The CDR3 contains 18 residues. CDR3 loop: CAISEKAKTSSGANVQTF. The CDR3 nucleotides are TGTGCCATCAGTGAGAAGGCCAAGACAAGCTCTGGGGCCAACGTCCAGACTTTC.

This clonotype came up many times. This chain joins TRBV29-1 and TRBJ1-2; D is possibly TRBD1 (6 bases). Germline-derived CDR1 and CDR2 are SQVTM and ANQGSEA. V lost 5 bases and J lost 2, with 12 bases in between. This CDR3 is built from 13 residues. Here the CDR3 reads CSVMVGQNYGYTF. The DNA of the CDR3 is TGCAGCGTTATGGTAGGACAGAACTATGGCTACACCTTC.

This clonotype was detected a few times. The CDR3 nucleotides read TGTGCCAGCTCACCTGGGGACAAACCCTACGAGCAGTACTTC. As protein: CASSPGDKPYEQYF. The chain has TRBV18 and TRBJ2-7; tentative D call: TRBD1 (6 bases). Germline loops: CDR1 KGHSH, CDR2 LQKENI. The CDR3 is 14 amino acids. V was shortened by 3 bases and J by 2 bases, with 11 bases between the two germline ends.

The chain carries TRBV18 and TRBJ2-1; TRBD1 or TRBD2 may be the D gene (6 bases each). Germline assignment: CDR1 KGHSH and CDR2 LQKENI. V gave up 2 bases and J gave up 2 bases, with 10 bases separating them. The CDR3 covers 15 residues. The CDR3: CASSPKRGAYNEQFF. The CDR3 DNA reads as TGTGCCAGCTCACCAAAGAGGGGGGCCTACAATGAGCAGTTCTTC.

V gene TRBV20-1 combines with J gene TRBJ2-1; 15 nucleotides line up with TRBD2. The CDR3 extends over 16 amino acids. Germline lookup yields CDR1 DFQATT and CDR2 SNEGSKA (reference sequence). The V segment lost 0 bases and the J segment 7 bases; nucleotides outside the gene matches: 4. The CDR3, as DNA: TGCAGTGCTAGAGAATTGGGGACTAGCGGGAGGAATGAGCAGTTCTTC. Protein: CSARELGTSGRNEQFF.

This clonotype has ten or more counts. J is TRBJ2-1 and V is TRBV24-1; 14 positions agree with TRBD2. This CDR3 contains 19 residues. The V segment lost 0 bases and the J segment 3 bases; nucleotides outside the gene matches: 6. The germline V gene encodes CDR1 KGHDR and CDR2 SFDVKD. CDR3 region: CATSDLPGTSGSGYNEQFF. The CDR3 DNA reads as TGTGCCACCAGTGATTTGCCGGGGACTAGCGGGAGCGGCTACAATGAGCAGTTCTTC.

In its sample, this clonotype was seen once. CDR3 sequence reads: CSARAYYEQYF. DNA of the CDR3: TGCAGTGCGAGGGCGTACTACGAGCAGTACTTC. The chain couples TRBV20-1 to TRBJ2-7; possibly TRBD2 for D (5 bases). CDR3 size: 11 residues. Germline V lookup: CDR1 DFQATT, CDR2 SNEGSKA (reference sequence). Trimming removed 6 bases from V and 3 bases from J, with 9 bases in between.

Comment on this clonotype: This may be a read error, as it is one base from a much larger clone. The final CDR3 position lacks the conserved phenylalanine or tryptophan, pointing to a likely read error. The chain combines TRBV2 with TRBJ1-5; D unresolved. Trimming removed 4 bases from V and 7 bases from J, with 11 bases in between. The CDR3 consists of 13 residues. Germline lookup yields CDR1 SNHLY and CDR2 FYNNEI. For the CDR3, the DNA is TGTGCCAGCAGTGGCCCAGCCACCCAGCCCCAGCATCTT. Protein sequence: CASSGPATQPQHL.

Concerning this clonotype: One end of the junction does not line up with germline, which may come from a read error. The chain uses TRBV28 and TRBJ2-3, with D uncertain. The length of the CDR3 is 12 residues. CDR1 is MDHEN and CDR2 is SYDVKM in the germline V gene. The CDR3 here is CAGSTGTDTQYF. Written as DNA, the CDR3 is TGTGCCGGCAGTACTGGGACAGATACGCAGTATTTT.

The chain carries TRBV7-9 and TRBJ2-7; D is ambiguous. The germline V and J ends were trimmed by 4 bases and 2 bases, with 6 bases remaining between them. Germline lookup yields CDR1 SEHNR and CDR2 FQNEAQ (reference sequence). The CDR3 loop spans 12 amino acids. The CDR3 nucleotides are TGTGCCAGCAGCTACAACACCTACGAGCAGTACTTC. Its translation is CASSYNTYEQYF.

As concerns this clonotype: One base away lies a much larger clone, so this may be a sequencing read error. The chain joins TRBV7-3 to TRBJ2-2; no reliable D call. The CDR3 runs to 12 residues. Germline values: CDR1 SGHTA, CDR2 FQGTGA. The CDR3 nucleotides are TGTGTCAGCAGCCCACCGGGCGGGGAGCTGTTTTTT. Translated, it gives CVSSPPGGELFF.

This clonotype was seen many times. The V gene is TRBV20-1, the J gene TRBJ2-3; TRBD2 is a possible D gene (6 bases). CDR1 and CDR2 from the germline V gene are DFQATT and SNEGSKA (reference sequence). The CDR3 is 15 residues long. V gave up 0 bases and J gave up 0 bases, with 10 bases separating them. As DNA, the CDR3 is TGCAGTGCTAGAGATGCGGGGCTAAGCACAGATACGCAGTATTTT. This gives the protein CSARDAGLSTDTQYF.

This clonotype was found many times. The chain recombines TRBV11-2 with TRBJ2-1; the match to TRBD1 covers 10 bases. V gave up 6 bases and J gave up 8 bases; unmatched junction bases: 10. CDR1 SGHAT and CDR2 FQNNGV come from the germline V gene. The CDR3 sequence is 15 residues long. CDR3 nucleotide sequence: TGTGCCAGCAGATTCGGACAGGGGGGGGAGTATGAGCAGTTCTTC. Translating gives CASRFGQGGEYEQFF.

About this clonotype itself: Since a much larger clone is just one base distant, this may be a read error. The conserved closing phenylalanine or tryptophan is absent in this CDR3, likely reflecting a read error. The chain couples TRBV24-1 to TRBJ2-5; 7 positions match TRBD1. Germline CDR1 KGHDR, CDR2 SFDVKD. This CDR3 region has 15 residues. J gave up 4 bases and V 3 bases, and 7 bases lay outside the gene matches. The CDR3 is CATSDPRQGRETQYL. The CDR3 bases are TGTGCCACCAGTGATCCACGACAGGGCCGAGAGACCCAGTACCTC.

Note on this clonotype: A much larger clonotype is one base distant, so this may be a read error. This chain connects TRBV7-8 to TRBJ2-3; maybe TRBD2 (6 bases). CDR1 and CDR2 from the germline V gene are SGHVS and FQNEAQ. This CDR3 has 13 residues. The V gene lost 5 bases and the J gene lost 4 bases, with 10 bases spanning the gap. For the CDR3, the DNA is TGTGCCAGCAGCCTTTCTAGCGCAGATACGCAGTATTTT. Residues: CASSLSSADTQYF.

This sequence joins TRBV7-9 and TRBJ1-2, with a weak D call TRBD1 (5 bases). The V gene lost 4 bases and the J gene lost 5 bases, with 17 bases spanning the gap. CDR1 and CDR2 from the germline V gene are SEHNR and FQNEAQ (reference sequence). The CDR3 sequence is 15 residues long. The CDR3 here is CASSSEGVGRYGYTF. CDR3 nucleotides: TGTGCCAGCAGCTCCGAAGGGGTCGGGAGGTATGGCTACACCTTC.